The sequence of this T cell receptor (beta chain) was determined in a study of CD4 T cells in relation to SARS-CoV-2 and coronaviruses. Study details: Controls used an HIV-1 Nef peptide pool or no peptide. Findings and caveats of the study: SARS-CoV-2-driven expansion was significantly weaker in crossreactive than monoreactive clones. Approximately 65% of donors had memory CD4+ clonotypes crossrecognizing SARS-CoV-2 and common cold coronavirus spike.

Data came from immunoSEQ multiplex PCR; TCRdb stores just in-frame clones and leaves some out. The sample records about 21,000 clones, just under 75% being singletons. With respect to this clone: Its specificity is not known.

CD4+ T cells from unexposed donors were obtained before the COVID-19 pandemic (2011-2018). After less than 11 days of culture, CD4+ T cells were isolated. Trimming pared 0 bases from V and 4 bases from J, leaving 9 bases between. CDR1 and CDR2 from the germline V gene are SNHLY and FYNNEI. The CDR3 sequence is 14 residues long. The chain employs TRBV2 and TRBJ1-2; unclear D gene. The sequenced sample consisted of CD4+ T cells from PBMCs, cultured in vitro. The sequence was collected from a human donor in good health. The CDR3 loop is CASSEARRTYGYTF. The CDR3 bases are TGTGCCAGCAGTGAAGCCAGGCGGACCTATGGCTACACCTTC.